This paragraph reports one T cell receptor beta chain. Antigen specificity is unknown. The data are from a study of shared clonotypes between healthy human individuals. V lost 4 bases and J lost 6, with 11 bases in between. The CDR3 length is 12 residues. Germline V gene data show CDR1 as SGHDT and CDR2 as YYEEEE. The investigators split CD4+ cells into a CD45RA+ naive subset and a CD45RA-negative memory subset. Study-wide findings and caveats: Naive CD4 clonotypes overlapped across several donors at about 5.2%. Clonotypes which were not shared had lower generation probabilities than clonotypes that all four donors shared.

Genomic DNA (from each subset) was split evenly across several immunoSEQ plates. Assay: immunoSEQ multiplex PCR; the TCRdb copy retains only in-frame clones and omits some. The sample consists of about a million clones, approximately 80% of them appearing once. The source of this sequence is a man aged 18-30 years in good health. Some clones in this sample may be carry-over from other donors' samples. Sample: memory CD4+ T cells from PBMCs. Subset: CD45RA-negative fraction. The chain has TRBV5-6 and TRBJ2-7; D possibly corresponds to TRBD2 (6 bases). CDR3 amino acids: CASSRTGAEQYF. The CDR3 DNA reads TGTGCCAGCAGCCGCACGGGAGCCGAGCAGTACTTC.